These T cell receptor beta chains were read from a single sample in a study of CD8 T cells in ankylosing spondylitis. MiXCR was run by TCRdb on the 5' RACE reads, yielding one entry per CDR3 protein. This table has 200,000 to 300,000 distinct CDR3 sequences, 8% to 11% appearing once. Material: blood, either unsorted or a sorted T cell fraction (not recorded which). The receptors come from a male donor with ankylosing spondylitis or in good health (not recorded which). CDR3s include the opening cysteine and the closing phenylalanine or tryptophan. Each record gives: CDR3 protein, CDR3 DNA, V gene, clone size, D gene, J gene. A D gene is named only where the DNA matches it firmly. The size entry is marked missing in some rows and otherwise reads once, few, many or a size class.

cdr3_aa: CATSSPDRGVQKAFF
cdr3_nt: TGTGCCACCAGCAGCCCGGACAGGGGGGTGCAAAAAGCTTTCTTT
v_call: TRBV15
clone_size: many
d_call: TRBD1
j_call: TRBJ1-1

cdr3_aa: CASSLAIEQFF
cdr3_nt: TGTGCCAGCAGCTTAGCAATTGAGCAGTTCTTC
v_call: TRBV11-2
clone_size: many
d_call: NA
j_call: TRBJ2-1

cdr3_aa: CASSHGTHSPLHF
cdr3_nt: TGTGCCAGCTCGCACGGAACTCATTCACCCCTCCACTTT
v_call: TRBV18
clone_size: NA
d_call: NA
j_call: TRBJ1-6

cdr3_aa: CATKPGPSTDTQYF
cdr3_nt: TGTGCCACCAAACCGGGACCAAGCACAGATACGCAGTATTTT
v_call: TRBV2
clone_size: many
d_call: NA
j_call: TRBJ2-3

cdr3_aa: CASSPQEATGNTIYF
cdr3_nt: TGTGCCAGCAGCCCGCAGGAAGCCACCGGAAACACCATATATTTT
v_call: TRBV4-2
clone_size: many
d_call: NA
j_call: TRBJ1-3

cdr3_aa: CSVEDPIGNTEAFF
cdr3_nt: TGCAGCGTTGAAGATCCAATCGGGAACACTGAAGCTTTCTTT
v_call: TRBV29-1
clone_size: many
d_call: NA
j_call: TRBJ1-1

cdr3_aa: CSAGLNLAGGHEQFF
cdr3_nt: TGCAGTGCTGGGTTGAACCTAGCGGGGGGACATGAGCAGTTCTTC
v_call: TRBV20-1
clone_size: many
d_call: TRBD2
j_call: TRBJ2-1

cdr3_aa: CASSLGSFTDTQYF
cdr3_nt: TGTGCCAGCAGCTTAGGCTCTTTCACAGATACGCAGTATTTT
v_call: TRBV7-2
clone_size: NA
d_call: NA
j_call: TRBJ2-3

cdr3_aa: CASSLDSGNSPLHF
cdr3_nt: TGCGCCAGCAGCTTGGACAGTGGAAATTCACCCCTCCACTTT
v_call: TRBV5-1
clone_size: many
d_call: NA
j_call: TRBJ1-6

cdr3_aa: CASGRLPFYGYTF
cdr3_nt: TGTGCCAGTGGACGGCTCCCCTTCTATGGCTACACCTTC
v_call: TRBV3-1
clone_size: NA
d_call: NA
j_call: TRBJ1-2

cdr3_aa: CSASAQGTQYF
cdr3_nt: TGCAGTGCTAGCGCACAGGGGACGCAGTATTTT
v_call: TRBV20-1
clone_size: NA
d_call: TRBD1
j_call: TRBJ2-3

cdr3_aa: CASSQDLRAKLFF
cdr3_nt: TGTGCCAGCAGCCAAGATTTAAGGGCAAAACTGTTTTTT
v_call: TRBV4-2
clone_size: many
d_call: NA
j_call: TRBJ1-4

cdr3_aa: CASPDPVSYNEQFF
cdr3_nt: TGTGCCAGCCCAGATCCCGTCTCCTACAATGAGCAGTTCTTC
v_call: TRBV6-2/TRBV6-3
clone_size: many
d_call: NA
j_call: TRBJ2-1

cdr3_aa: CASRPGQRYYTGELFF
cdr3_nt: TGTGCCAGCAGACCGGGACAGAGATATTACACCGGGGAGCTGTTTTTT
v_call: TRBV6-1
clone_size: many
d_call: TRBD1
j_call: TRBJ2-2

cdr3_aa: CASSFGAQGGEAFF
cdr3_nt: TGTGCCAGCAGTTTCGGGGCCCAGGGTGGGGAAGCTTTCTTT
v_call: TRBV12-3/TRBV12-4
clone_size: many
d_call: NA
j_call: TRBJ1-1

cdr3_aa: CAMGTGDGGANVLTF
cdr3_nt: TGTGCCATGGGGACAGGGGACGGGGGGGCCAACGTCCTGACTTTC
v_call: TRBV10-3
clone_size: many
d_call: TRBD1
j_call: TRBJ2-6

cdr3_aa: CASSLLRLAGNNEQFF
cdr3_nt: TGTGCCAGCAGCTTATTACGGCTAGCGGGGAACAATGAGCAGTTCTTC
v_call: TRBV7-9
clone_size: NA
d_call: TRBD2
j_call: TRBJ2-1

cdr3_aa: CSATDGPSTDTQYF
cdr3_nt: TGCAGTGCTACCGACGGACCTAGCACAGATACGCAGTATTTT
v_call: TRBV20-1
clone_size: many
d_call: NA
j_call: TRBJ2-3

cdr3_aa: CASSSGGGETQYF
cdr3_nt: TGCGCCAGCAGTTCAGGGGGAGGGGAGACCCAGTACTTC
v_call: TRBV5-1
clone_size: many
d_call: NA
j_call: TRBJ2-5

cdr3_aa: CASSSGTGADTQYF
cdr3_nt: TGTGCCAGCAGCTCCGGGACAGGGGCAGATACGCAGTATTTT
v_call: TRBV5-6
clone_size: many
d_call: TRBD1
j_call: TRBJ2-3

cdr3_aa: CASSLDWGGVNEQFF
cdr3_nt: TGCGCCAGCAGCCTGGACTGGGGGGGCGTCAATGAGCAGTTCTTC
v_call: TRBV5-1
clone_size: many
d_call: NA
j_call: TRBJ2-1

cdr3_aa: CASSQFSSYEQYF
cdr3_nt: TGCGCCAGCAGCCAGTTTAGCTCCTACGAGCAGTACTTC
v_call: TRBV4-1
clone_size: many
d_call: NA
j_call: TRBJ2-7

cdr3_aa: CASNELATGGETQYF
cdr3_nt: TGTGCCAGCAACGAACTAGCGACGGGAGGAGAGACCCAGTACTTC
v_call: TRBV6-1
clone_size: few
d_call: TRBD2
j_call: TRBJ2-5

cdr3_aa: CASSAIKEGRGRTEAFF
cdr3_nt: TGTGCCAGCAGCGCCATTAAAGAAGGCAGGGGCAGGACTGAAGCTTTCTTT
v_call: TRBV9
clone_size: few
d_call: NA
j_call: TRBJ1-1

cdr3_aa: CASASGAGTDTQYF
cdr3_nt: TGCGCCAGCGCGAGCGGAGCCGGTACAGATACGCAGTATTTT
v_call: TRBV5-1
clone_size: NA
d_call: NA
j_call: TRBJ2-3

cdr3_aa: CASSQAVDSNQPQHF
cdr3_nt: TGTGCCAGCAGCCAAGCCGTCGATAGCAATCAGCCCCAGCATTTT
v_call: TRBV4-2
clone_size: many
d_call: NA
j_call: TRBJ1-5

cdr3_aa: CSAKRGTYNEQFF
cdr3_nt: TGCAGTGCAAAGCGCGGCACATACAATGAGCAGTTCTTC
v_call: TRBV20-1
clone_size: many
d_call: NA
j_call: TRBJ2-1

cdr3_aa: CAWTRDSSNYGYTF
cdr3_nt: TGTGCCTGGACCCGGGACAGTTCTAACTATGGCTACACCTTC
v_call: TRBV30
clone_size: many
d_call: TRBD1
j_call: TRBJ1-2

cdr3_aa: CASSKGGHSNQPQHF
cdr3_nt: TGTGCCAGCAGCAAAGGGGGGCATAGCAATCAGCCCCAGCATTTT
v_call: TRBV2
clone_size: few
d_call: NA
j_call: TRBJ1-5

cdr3_aa: CASSEQAFGAQHF
cdr3_nt: TGCGCCAGCAGTGAGCAGGCTTTCGGGGCCCAGCATTTT
v_call: TRBV10-2
clone_size: NA
d_call: NA
j_call: TRBJ1-5

cdr3_aa: CASSLPEGYTEAFF
cdr3_nt: TGTGCCAGCAGCTTGCCGGAAGGGTACACTGAAGCTTTCTTT
v_call: TRBV5-6
clone_size: NA
d_call: NA
j_call: TRBJ1-1

cdr3_aa: CVSSLAGVENIQYF
cdr3_nt: TGCGTCAGCAGCTTGGCCGGCGTTGAAAACATTCAGTACTTC
v_call: TRBV5-1
clone_size: NA
d_call: NA
j_call: TRBJ2-4

cdr3_aa: CSVGGRDEAFF
cdr3_nt: TGCAGCGTTGGGGGTCGAGATGAAGCTTTCTTT
v_call: TRBV29-1
clone_size: NA
d_call: NA
j_call: TRBJ1-1

cdr3_aa: CASSPGQGANQPQHF
cdr3_nt: TGCGCCAGCAGCCCAGGACAGGGCGCCAATCAGCCCCAGCATTTT
v_call: TRBV5-1
clone_size: many
d_call: TRBD1
j_call: TRBJ1-5

cdr3_aa: CASSLPTGRAGETQYF
cdr3_nt: TGTGCCAGCAGCTTGCCGACAGGGAGGGCGGGAGAGACCCAGTACTTC
v_call: TRBV7-9
clone_size: few
d_call: NA
j_call: TRBJ2-5

cdr3_aa: CASSEFEGLNGYTF
cdr3_nt: TGTGCCAGCAGTGAATTCGAAGGGCTAAATGGCTACACCTTC
v_call: TRBV6-1
clone_size: many
d_call: NA
j_call: TRBJ1-2

cdr3_aa: CASSLNGNEQFF
cdr3_nt: TGCGCCAGCAGCTTGAATGGCAATGAGCAGTTCTTC
v_call: TRBV5-1
clone_size: few
d_call: NA
j_call: TRBJ2-1

cdr3_aa: CAIAPGTGSDEQYF
cdr3_nt: TGTGCCATCGCCCCCGGGACAGGGTCCGACGAGCAGTACTTC
v_call: TRBV10-3
clone_size: few
d_call: TRBD1
j_call: TRBJ2-7

cdr3_aa: CAWSLTKTGELFF
cdr3_nt: TGTGCCTGGAGCCTCACTAAGACCGGGGAGCTGTTTTTT
v_call: TRBV30
clone_size: NA
d_call: NA
j_call: TRBJ2-2

cdr3_aa: CSAPSYGGWTEAFF
cdr3_nt: TGCAGTGCTCCTAGCTACGGGGGCTGGACTGAAGCTTTCTTT
v_call: TRBV20-1
clone_size: many
d_call: NA
j_call: TRBJ1-1

cdr3_aa: CAWRGNSPGYTF
cdr3_nt: TGTGCCTGGAGGGGCAATAGCCCTGGCTACACCTTC
v_call: TRBV30
clone_size: NA
d_call: NA
j_call: TRBJ1-2

cdr3_aa: CASSLSGSRPDTQYF
cdr3_nt: TGTGCCAGCAGTCTTAGCGGGAGTCGCCCAGATACGCAGTATTTT
v_call: TRBV12-3/TRBV12-4
clone_size: NA
d_call: TRBD2
j_call: TRBJ2-3

cdr3_aa: CSARDSSGLAGDEQFF
cdr3_nt: TGCAGTGCTAGAGATTCGTCCGGACTAGCGGGAGATGAGCAGTTCTTC
v_call: TRBV20-1
clone_size: few
d_call: TRBD2
j_call: TRBJ2-1

cdr3_aa: CASSNLYNEQFF
cdr3_nt: TGTGCCAGCTCTAACCTCTACAATGAGCAGTTCTTC
v_call: TRBV3-1
clone_size: NA
d_call: NA
j_call: TRBJ2-1

cdr3_aa: CASSQQPASGTLTVELLF
cdr3_nt: TGCGCCAGCAGCCAACAGCCGGCATCCGGGACTCTAACCGTGGAGCTGCTTTTT
v_call: TRBV4-1
clone_size: NA
d_call: NA
j_call: TRBJ2-2

cdr3_aa: CSARGTSGREDTQYF
cdr3_nt: TGCAGTGCTAGAGGGACTAGCGGGAGGGAGGATACGCAGTATTTT
v_call: TRBV20-1
clone_size: many
d_call: TRBD2
j_call: TRBJ2-3

cdr3_aa: CSALHQETQYF
cdr3_nt: TGCAGTGCTCTACACCAAGAGACCCAGTACTTC
v_call: TRBV20-1
clone_size: many
d_call: NA
j_call: TRBJ2-5

cdr3_aa: CASSPHTGELFF
cdr3_nt: TGTGCCAGCAGCCCTCACACCGGGGAGCTGTTTTTT
v_call: TRBV7-9
clone_size: NA
d_call: NA
j_call: TRBJ2-2

cdr3_aa: CSARTGDRTEAFF
cdr3_nt: TGCAGCGCCCGGACAGGGGATCGGACTGAAGCTTTCTTT
v_call: TRBV29-1
clone_size: many
d_call: TRBD1
j_call: TRBJ1-1

cdr3_aa: CASSQGMGVGVYGYTF
cdr3_nt: TGTGCCAGCAGCCAGGGAATGGGGGTGGGGGTCTATGGCTACACCTTC
v_call: TRBV3-1
clone_size: NA
d_call: NA
j_call: TRBJ1-2

cdr3_aa: CASSPRGSSLAGDITGELFF
cdr3_nt: TGCGCCAGCAGCCCAAGAGGGTCTTCACTAGCGGGAGACATCACCGGGGAGCTGTTTTTT
v_call: TRBV4-1
clone_size: many
d_call: TRBD2
j_call: TRBJ2-2

cdr3_aa: CASSLGPLNEQFF
cdr3_nt: TGCGCCAGCAGCTTGGGCCCCCTCAATGAGCAGTTCTTC
v_call: TRBV5-1
clone_size: many
d_call: NA
j_call: TRBJ2-1